Listed here is a single TCR beta chain. Sequencing used immunoSEQ multiplex PCR; TCRdb keeps in-frame clones, though not all of them. Of 150,000 to 200,000 clones in the sample, 82% were seen once. This sample is part of a study of blood T cell repertoires in COVID-19. Background on the study: Sources were T cells, B-cell-depleted T cells, or PBMCs; the material itself was cDNA or gDNA.

This TCR was sampled from a woman aged 55-69 years with acute COVID-19. The sample comprised PBMCs or T cells enriched from blood (not recorded which).

The CDR3 sequence: CASSPKAGPYGYTF. The DNA of the CDR3 is TGTGCCAGCAGCCCTAAGGCGGGGCCCTATGGCTACACCTTC. The V and J genes are TRBV7-2 and TRBJ1-2; tentatively, D is TRBD1 (5 bases). Germline V lookup: CDR1 SGHTA, CDR2 FQGNSA. Deletions cut 5 bases from V and 4 bases from J, with 14 bases between. The CDR3 totals 14 residues.